Each of the 17 T cell receptor beta chains below was sequenced from the same sample in a study of T cells in Graves' hyperthyroidism and ophthalmopathy. The source material, RNA transcripts, was used to amplify TCR beta CDR3 regions. Initially, a first-round RT-PCR of the TCR CDR3 employed the HTBI primer set. Each CDR3 protein is one row after TCRdb ran MiXCR on the multiplex PCR reads. Of roughly 400,000 distinct CDR3 sequences listed, about an eighth were seen once; the top ten hold around 28%. Sequencing was performed on blood. Receptors were obtained from a man in his forties or fifties with Graves' ophthalmopathy.

The V and J genes are TRBV27 and TRBJ2-7; either TRBD1 or TRBD2 may supply D (5 bases each). This CDR3 comprises 15 residues. CDR1 and CDR2 from the germline V gene are MNHEY and SMNVEV (reference sequence). The V and J ends lost 2 bases and 2 bases respectively, with 13 bases between them. The CDR3 DNA follows: TGTGCCAGCAGTTTAATTGACAGAGGGACCTACGAGCAGTACTTC. Translating gives CASSLIDRGTYEQYF.

This clonotype was counted many times. The genes are TRBV5-1 and TRBJ2-1; D gene ambiguous. The V gene lost 0 bases and the J gene lost 8 bases, with 15 bases spanning the gap. This CDR3 has 15 residues. Germline values: CDR1 SGHRS, CDR2 YFSETQ. Written as DNA, the CDR3 is TGCGCCAGCAGCTTGGCAACCAATAAGTTAGATGAGCAGTTCTTC. This gives the protein CASSLATNKLDEQFF.

This clonotype came up a few times. A much larger clone lies a single base off, so this may be a read error. The chain couples TRBV7-3 to TRBJ2-7; 8 positions agree with TRBD2. Germline V CDR1 and CDR2: SGHTA, FQGTGA. The CDR3 runs to 15 residues. In nucleotides, the CDR3 is TGTGCCAGCAGCTTAACCAGCGGGGGTCCCTACAAGCAGTACTTC. This encodes CASSLTSGGPYKQYF.

In the case of this clonotype: A much larger clone lies one base from this, so it may be a read error. The chain has TRBV14 and TRBJ2-7; TRBD2 aligns across 7 bases. The J call may be wrong; the DNA end is better matched by TRBJ2-1. The CDR3 runs to 12 residues. The V gene's germline CDR1 is SGHDN and CDR2 FVKESK. The CDR3 bases are TGTGCCACGAGCGGGATCACCTACGAGCAGTTCTTC. As protein: CATSGITYEQFF.

V and J are TRBV29-1 and TRBJ2-3, with D perhaps matching TRBD1 (6 bases). Trimming pared 2 bases from V and 4 bases from J, leaving 10 bases between. This CDR3 has 13 residues. Germline CDR1 is SQVTM and CDR2 is ANQGSEA. For the CDR3, the DNA is TGCAGCGTTGAACCCGGACAGTCAGATACGCAGTATTTT. Residues: CSVEPGQSDTQYF.

The sample holds many counts of this clonotype. The V gene is TRBV29-1, the J gene TRBJ2-3; TRBD1 might be the D (6 bases). The germline V gene encodes CDR1 SQVTM and CDR2 ANQGSEA. CDR3 length: 14 residues. V was pared by 4 bases and J by 0 bases, with 11 bases between. CDR3: CSVAVGASTDTQYF. For the CDR3, the DNA is TGCAGCGTTGCGGTGGGGGCTAGCACAGATACGCAGTATTTT.

The chain employs TRBV14 and TRBJ2-3, with 10 bases that match TRBD1. Losses at the gene ends were 2 bases for V and 7 bases for J; bases not matched to a gene: 9. This CDR3 spans 16 amino acids. CDR1 and CDR2 from the germline V gene are SGHDN and FVKESK. The CDR3, as DNA: TGTGCCAGCAGCCAAACACGACCGGGACAGGGGTATACGCAGTATTTT. Translating gives CASSQTRPGQGYTQYF.

The sample holds a few counts of this clonotype. V and J are TRBV29-1 and TRBJ2-5; TRBD2 agrees at 8 bases. The V gene's germline CDR1 is SQVTM and CDR2 ANQGSEA. J was trimmed by 0 bases and V by 7 bases; bases with no gene match: 7. The CDR3 has 14 residues. The chain's CDR3 is CSGRLARYQETQYF. In DNA, the CDR3 is TGCAGCGGACGACTAGCGCGGTACCAAGAGACCCAGTACTTC.

The sample holds one count of this clonotype. The chain combines TRBV7-9 with TRBJ1-4; possibly TRBD1 for D (5 bases). Germline V lookup: CDR1 SEHNR, CDR2 FQNEAQ (reference sequence). The V end lost 5 bases, the J end lost 5 bases, and 15 bases lay between the germline ends. This CDR3 is built from 15 residues. The CDR3 coding sequence is TGTGCCAGCAGCCCAGGGACTCACTCAAATGAAAAACTGTTTTTT. It is translated as CASSPGTHSNEKLFF.

This clonotype has a count of ten or more. V usage is TRBV7-8 and J usage is TRBJ2-3; 8 bases line up with TRBD2. J was trimmed by 1 base and V by 3 bases; bases with no gene match: 6. The CDR3 is made up of 16 amino acids. Germline-derived CDR1 and CDR2 are SGHVS and FQNEAQ. CDR3 coding DNA: TGTGCCAGCAGCTTTCGTACTAGCGGAGGCACAGATACGCAGTATTTT. Translation: CASSFRTSGGTDTQYF.

This clonotype was seen ten or more times. The V call is TRBV12-3 or TRBV12-4, the J call TRBJ1-1; D might be TRBD1 (5 bases). Trimming removed 5 bases at V and 5 bases at J, with 18 bases between. The CDR3 is made up of 15 amino acids. The CDR3 reads CASSPTGGGGTEAFF. The CDR3 coding sequence is TGTGCCAGCAGTCCCACGGGGGGTGGAGGAACTGAAGCTTTCTTT.

This clonotype appeared many times. This chain joins TRBV5-6 and TRBJ1-1; the D gene is possibly TRBD1 (5 bases). CDR1 and CDR2 from the germline V gene are SGHDT and YYEEEE. V lost 3 bases and J 6 bases, leaving 12 bases between the germline ends. The CDR3 is 13 residues long. The CDR3 loop is CASSSGPLPEAFF. The CDR3 coding sequence is TGTGCCAGCAGCTCGGGACCCCTCCCTGAAGCTTTCTTT.

This clonotype was observed at least ten times. The chain uses TRBV28 and TRBJ2-3, with 7 bases matching TRBD1. Germline V lookup: CDR1 MDHEN, CDR2 SYDVKM. CDR3 length equals 16 residues. Trimming at V came to 5 bases and at J to 0 bases, leaving 8 bases not matched to a gene. CDR3 amino acids: CASSPWTGTSTDTQYF. As DNA, the CDR3 is TGTGCCAGCAGTCCCTGGACAGGAACTAGCACAGATACGCAGTATTTT.

For this clonotype: No conserved phenylalanine or tryptophan ends this CDR3, so it is likely a read error. The chain has TRBV12-3 or TRBV12-4 and TRBJ1-2; no reliable D call. This CDR3 region has 10 residues. V gave up 11 bases and J gave up 6 bases, with 10 bases separating them. In nucleotides, the CDR3 is TGTGCCGTAAGAGGGAATGGCTACACCCTC. This sequence encodes CAVRGNGYTL.

Many counts were recorded for this clonotype. This sequence joins TRBV12-3 or TRBV12-4 and TRBJ1-5; possibly TRBD1 for D (5 bases). This CDR3 has 17 amino acids. Between the trimmed V and J ends, which lost 5 bases and 5 bases, there was a span of 22 bases. CDR3 protein: CASSPPWDGREDQPQHF. The CDR3 DNA is TGTGCCAGCAGTCCACCGTGGGACGGGAGAGAGGATCAGCCCCAGCATTTT.

This clonotype has a handful of counts. This chain connects TRBV6-1 to TRBJ1-1; D ambiguous. Germline CDR1 and CDR2: MNHNS and SASEGT. The CDR3 has 12 amino acids. The V end was cut by 7 bases, the J end by 0 bases, with 6 bases between. The CDR3 DNA reads as TGTGCCAGCAACGGAGTGAACACTGAAGCTTTCTTT. Translated, it gives CASNGVNTEAFF.

Points on this clonotype: The junction differs from germline at one of its ends, possibly a read error. The chain couples TRBV25-1 to TRBJ2-5; 14 bases fit TRBD2. This CDR3 spans 15 amino acids. Germline CDR1 MGHDK, CDR2 SYGVNS. This CDR3 is CASSDTGTSGSSLDF. The CDR3 coding sequence is TGTGCCAGCAGTGATACCGGGACTAGCGGGAGTAGTTTGGACTTC.